A selection of T cell receptor beta chains follows, all from one sample in a study of human T cells and chemical hapten exposure. Using its own MiXCR run on the RACE reads, TCRdb lists one record per CDR3 protein. The sample lists about 110,000 distinct CDR3 sequences; 9% to 15% were seen once. This material consisted of whole blood, taken in connection with sensitization to the hapten diphenylcyclopropenone (DPC). These receptors were collected from a woman between 50 and 59 years old with alopecia areata. Some clones in this sample may be carry-over from other donors' samples. CDR3s include the opening cysteine and the closing phenylalanine or tryptophan. D genes are given only for firm matches. Size is stated for part of the rows, as once, few or many counts, or as a class when the clone is expanded.

abundance	v_gene	d_gene	j_gene	CDR3aa	CDR3nt
many	TRBV28	TRBD2	TRBJ2-5	CASRTSGGFGETQYF	TGTGCCAGCAGGACTAGCGGGGGGTTTGGAGAGACCCAGTACTTC
.	TRBV6-6	.	TRBJ1-1	CASTPRATEAFF	TGTGCCAGCACCCCGAGGGCCACTGAAGCTTTCTTT
.	TRBV7-2	.	TRBJ2-1	CASSLRFRGEQFF	TGTGCCAGCAGCTTAAGGTTTAGGGGTGAGCAGTTCTTC
many	TRBV5-1	.	TRBJ2-1	CASSLNPGLSYNEQFF	TGCGCCAGCAGCTTGAACCCGGGCCTATCCTACAATGAGCAGTTCTTC
.	TRBV7-2	.	TRBJ1-1	CASSLVVAQVFF	TGTGCCAGCAGCTTAGTTGTGGCCCAGGTTTTCTTT
few	TRBV29-1	.	TRBJ2-1	CSVDGGAYNEQFF	TGCAGCGTTGATGGGGGCGCCTACAATGAGCAGTTCTTC
few	TRBV20-1	.	TRBJ2-7	CSARDDTYEQYF	TGCAGTGCTAGAGATGACACCTACGAGCAGTACTTC
few	TRBV28	.	TRBJ1-1	CASTITGAEAFF	TGTGCCAGCACAATAACAGGTGCTGAAGCTTTCTTT
.	TRBV11-2	TRBD2	TRBJ2-1	CASSFLAGGFYNEQFF	TGTGCCAGCAGCTTTCTAGCGGGAGGGTTTTACAATGAGCAGTTCTTC
few	TRBV4-2	TRBD2	TRBJ2-3	CASGGDSLATDTQYF	TGTGCCAGCGGGGGGGACTCCCTCGCCACAGATACGCAGTATTTT
.	TRBV5-1	TRBD1	TRBJ2-7	CASSLPGQGGEQYF	TGCGCCAGCAGCTTGCCCGGACAGGGTGGGGAGCAGTACTTC
.	TRBV4-1	TRBD1	TRBJ2-7	CASSSGTGHYEQYF	TGCGCCAGCAGCTCCGGGACAGGGCACTACGAGCAGTACTTC
.	TRBV7-2	TRBD2	TRBJ2-7	CASSSTSAWSYEQYF	TGTGCCAGCAGCTCAACTAGCGCATGGTCCTACGAGCAGTACTTC
.	TRBV7-2	.	TRBJ2-3	CASSLLGAMMGASTDTQYF	TGTGCCAGCAGCTTACTGGGGGCGATGATGGGGGCGAGCACAGATACGCAGTATTTT
.	TRBV13	.	TRBJ1-2	CASSFSRSYGYTF	TGTGCCAGCAGCTTCTCTAGGTCCTATGGCTACACCTTC
many	TRBV4-1	.	TRBJ1-2	CASSQTPGQGGSPF	TGCGCCAGCAGCCAGACTCCGGGACAAGGCGGATCCCCCTTC
few	TRBV5-4	.	TRBJ2-5	CASSSRAHNQETQYF	TGTGCCAGCAGCTCCCGGGCCCACAACCAAGAGACCCAGTACTTC
many	TRBV7-9	.	TRBJ1-5	CASSLAEGAQPQHF	TGTGCCAGCAGTCTTGCGGAGGGCGCCCAGCCCCAGCATTTT
.	TRBV12-2	.	TRBJ1-5	CASRPPTGQDNQPQHF	TGTGCAAGTCGCCCACCCACGGGACAGGATAATCAGCCCCAGCATTTT
few	TRBV9	.	TRBJ1-2	CASSVLDTLGYTF	TGTGCCAGCAGCGTTCTTGACACCTTAGGCTACACCTTC
few	TRBV6-6	TRBD2	TRBJ2-3	CASSFPSGASTDTQYF	TGTGCCAGCAGTTTTCCGAGCGGGGCTAGCACAGATACGCAGTATTTT
.	TRBV6-6	.	TRBJ1-1	CASSYDHVEEAFF	TGTGCCAGCAGTTACGACCATGTTGAGGAAGCTTTCTTT
few	TRBV27	TRBD1	TRBJ2-7	CASSPFGQGATYEQYF	TGTGCCAGCAGCCCATTTGGACAGGGGGCGACGTACGAGCAGTACTTC
.	TRBV27	TRBD1	TRBJ2-1	CASSSYDRGTYNEQFF	TGTGCCAGCAGTTCCTACGACAGGGGAACCTACAATGAGCAGTTCTTC
few	TRBV12-3/TRBV12-4	.	TRBJ1-2	CASSLMAGRLHGYTF	TGTGCCAGCAGTTTAATGGCAGGGAGACTACATGGCTACACCTTC
few	TRBV6-2/TRBV6-3	.	TRBJ2-1	CASSYSGGRYNEQFF	TGTGCCAGCAGTTACTCGGGAGGTAGATACAATGAGCAGTTCTTC
few	TRBV10-3	TRBD1	TRBJ2-7	CAISESQDRDYEQYF	TGTGCCATCAGTGAGAGTCAAGACAGGGACTACGAGCAGTACTTC
few	TRBV4-1	TRBD2	TRBJ2-1	CASSQFFIRGGNEQFF	TGCGCCAGCAGCCAATTCTTTATTCGGGGAGGGAATGAGCAGTTCTTC